Presented here are 9 T cell receptor beta chains from one specimen sequenced in a study of T cells expressing NK-cell markers. TCRdb re-called the 5' RACE reads and gives one entry per CDR3 protein, without DNA. Here the sample table reports 350,000 to 500,000 distinct CDR3 sequences. The source material was blood T cells: a sorted CD56 or NKG2C T cell subset, CD4+ or CD8+ T cells, or bulk PBMC T cells (not recorded which). The receptors originated from a woman aged 18-69 years in good health.

The chain uses TRBV25-1 and TRBJ1-3; TCRdb designates TRBD1, a call that cannot be tested without DNA. The CDR3 extends over 14 amino acids. CDR1 MGHDK and CDR2 SYGVNS come from the germline V gene. CDR3 protein: CASGGTPSGNTIYF.

The rearrangement links TRBV3-1 to TRBJ2-7; lacking DNA, the TRBD1 call made by TCRdb goes unchecked. The V gene's germline CDR1 is LGHDT and CDR2 YNNKEL (reference sequence). The CDR3 covers 16 residues. CDR3 amino acids: CASSQGNRGPHYEQYF.

The chain is built from TRBV5-6 and TRBJ1-1. Germline V gene sequence: CDR1 SGHDT, CDR2 YYEEEE. This CDR3 is built from 12 residues. This chain's CDR3 is CASSSWGTEAFF.

The rearrangement joins TRBV20-1 to TRBJ1-1; TCRdb's assignment of TRBD1 cannot be checked, as there is no DNA. This CDR3 region has 13 residues. The germline CDR1 and CDR2 sequences are DFQATT and SNEGSKA (reference sequence). Here the CDR3 reads CSASRDRNTEAFF.

The chain's CDR3 is CAWESGRKETQYF. The gene calls are TRBV30 and TRBJ2-5; TCRdb's D gene call, TRBD2, goes unchecked for lack of DNA. Germline V gene lookup returns CDR1 GTSNPN and CDR2 SVGIG (reference sequence). This CDR3 region has 13 residues.

The chain has TRBV20-1 and TRBJ2-6; TCRdb calls TRBD1, which cannot be checked without DNA. CDR1 and CDR2 (germline): DFQATT, SNEGSKA (reference sequence). This CDR3 has 17 residues. The CDR3: CSARVDKGLSGANVLTF.

The CDR3 loop reads CASSLQGGRFTGELFF. V usage is TRBV11-3 and J usage is TRBJ2-2; the TCRdb call, TRBD1, lacks DNA for checking. This CDR3 contains 16 residues. The germline V gene encodes CDR1 SGHNT and CDR2 YENEEA. The whole variable domain, filled in from reference TRBV11-3 and TRBJ2-2, reads EAGVVQSPRYKIIEKKQPVAFWCNPISGHNTLYWYLQNLGQGPELLIRYENEEAVDDSQLPKDRFSAERLKGVDSTLKIQPAELGDSAVYLCASSLQGGRFTGELFFGEGSRLTVL.

The V gene is TRBV7-2, the J gene TRBJ2-7; as DNA is missing, the TRBD2 call by TCRdb cannot be tested. Germline V gene sequence: CDR1 SGHTA, CDR2 FQGNSA. The CDR3 loop spans 15 amino acids. CDR3 protein: CASSLGPSVVYEQYF.

The chain recombines TRBV20-1 with TRBJ1-4; with no DNA, the TCRdb D assignment of TRBD1 cannot be verified. Germline CDR1 DFQATT, CDR2 SNEGSKA (reference sequence). The CDR3 spans 14 residues. CDR3 loop: CSAREHRENEKLFF.